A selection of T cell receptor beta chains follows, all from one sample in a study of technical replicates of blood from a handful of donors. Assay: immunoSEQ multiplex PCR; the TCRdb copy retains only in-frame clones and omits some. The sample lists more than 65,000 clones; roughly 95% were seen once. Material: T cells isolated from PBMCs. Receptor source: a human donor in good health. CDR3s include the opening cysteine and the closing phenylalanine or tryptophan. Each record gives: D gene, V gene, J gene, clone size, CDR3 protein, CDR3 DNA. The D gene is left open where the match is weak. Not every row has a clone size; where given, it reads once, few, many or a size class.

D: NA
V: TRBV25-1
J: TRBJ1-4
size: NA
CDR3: CASSAGDEKLFF
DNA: TGTGCCAGCAGTGCCGGGGATGAAAAACTGTTTTTT

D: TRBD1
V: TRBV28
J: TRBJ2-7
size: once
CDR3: CASSLDRVPYEQYF
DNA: TGTGCCAGCAGCCTAGACAGGGTCCCCTACGAGCAGTACTTC

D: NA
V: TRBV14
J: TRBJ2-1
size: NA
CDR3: CASSQDLNNEQFF
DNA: TGTGCCAGCAGCCAAGATCTAAATAATGAGCAGTTCTTC

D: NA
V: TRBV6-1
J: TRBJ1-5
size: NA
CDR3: CASGRTDNQPQHF
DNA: TGTGCCAGCGGAAGGACAGACAATCAGCCCCAGCATTTT

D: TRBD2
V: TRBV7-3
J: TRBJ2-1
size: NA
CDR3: CASSLLAGGFDNEQFF
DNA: TGTGCCAGCAGCTTATTGGCGGGAGGTTTTGACAATGAGCAGTTCTTC

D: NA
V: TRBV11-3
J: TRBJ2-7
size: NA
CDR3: CASRNRGSYEQYF
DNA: TGTGCCAGCAGAAATCGGGGCTCCTACGAGCAGTACTTC

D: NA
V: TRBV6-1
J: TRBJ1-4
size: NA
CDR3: CASSGRQSPNEKLFF
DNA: TGTGCCAGCAGTGGTCGTCAGTCGCCTAATGAAAAACTGTTTTTT

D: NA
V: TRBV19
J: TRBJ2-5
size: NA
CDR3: CASSIRIRETQYF
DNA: TGTGCCAGTAGTATCAGAATCCGAGAGACCCAGTACTTC

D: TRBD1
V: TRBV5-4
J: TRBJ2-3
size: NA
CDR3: CASSRGQGTDTQYF
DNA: TGTGCCAGCAGTCGAGGACAGGGCACAGATACGCAGTATTTT

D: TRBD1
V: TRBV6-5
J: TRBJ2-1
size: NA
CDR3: CASNGQGANEQFF
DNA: TGTGCCAGCAATGGACAGGGGGCCAATGAGCAGTTCTTC

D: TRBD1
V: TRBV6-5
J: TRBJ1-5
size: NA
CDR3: CASSLQGNQPQHF
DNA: TGTGCCAGCAGTTTACAGGGGAATCAGCCCCAGCATTTT

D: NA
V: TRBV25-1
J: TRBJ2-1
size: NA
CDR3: CASSEGRLGRFSYNEQFF
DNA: TGTGCCAGCAGTGAGGGGAGATTAGGCCGCTTCTCCTACAATGAGCAGTTCTTC

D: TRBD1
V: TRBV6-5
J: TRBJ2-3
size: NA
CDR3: CASSDRVTDTQYF
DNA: TGTGCCAGCTCGGACAGGGTCACAGATACGCAGTATTTT

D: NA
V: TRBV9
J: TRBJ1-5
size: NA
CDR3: CASSVADNQPQHF
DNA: TGTGCCAGCAGCGTAGCAGACAATCAGCCCCAGCATTTT

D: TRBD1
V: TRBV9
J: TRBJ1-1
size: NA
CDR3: CASSVGGTGGIAEAFF
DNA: TGTGCCAGCAGCGTAGGGGGGACAGGGGGCATCGCTGAAGCTTTCTTT

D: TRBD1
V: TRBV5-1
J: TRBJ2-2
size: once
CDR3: CASSYLTGGSGELFF
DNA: TGCGCCAGCAGCTACCTCACAGGGGGAAGTGGGGAGCTGTTTTTT

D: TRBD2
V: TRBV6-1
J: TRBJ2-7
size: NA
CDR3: CASSEGTSSYEQYF
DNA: TGTGCCAGCAGTGAAGGGACTAGCTCCTACGAGCAGTACTTC

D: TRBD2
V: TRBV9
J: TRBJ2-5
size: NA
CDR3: CASSPSGGGETQYF
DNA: TGTGCCAGCAGCCCCTCGGGAGGCGGAGAGACCCAGTACTTC

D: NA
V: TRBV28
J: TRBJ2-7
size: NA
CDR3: CASSSGGGGDYEQYF
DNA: TGTGCCAGCAGCTCCGGAGGAGGAGGCGACTACGAGCAGTACTTC

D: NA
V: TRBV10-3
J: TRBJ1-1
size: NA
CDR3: CASTRARSSLNTEAFF
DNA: TGTGCCAGTACTAGGGCGAGATCGTCCCTGAACACTGAAGCTTTCTTT

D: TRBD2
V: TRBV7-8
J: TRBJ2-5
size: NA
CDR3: CASSFGLAGGIRGETQYF
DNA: TGTGCCAGCAGCTTCGGGCTAGCGGGAGGGATAAGGGGGGAGACCCAGTACTTC

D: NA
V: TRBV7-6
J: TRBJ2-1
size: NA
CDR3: CASSLVGGKEDEQFF
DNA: TGTGCCAGCAGCTTAGTAGGTGGGAAGGAGGATGAGCAGTTCTTC

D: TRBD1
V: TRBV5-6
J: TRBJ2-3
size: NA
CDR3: CASSLVQGRTDTQYF
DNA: TGTGCCAGCAGCTTGGTACAGGGGAGAACAGATACGCAGTATTTT

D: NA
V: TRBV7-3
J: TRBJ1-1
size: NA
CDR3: CASSYGSTEAFF
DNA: TGTGCCAGCAGCTACGGGTCCACTGAAGCTTTCTTT

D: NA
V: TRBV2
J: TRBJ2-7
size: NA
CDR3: CASRHPGLGFYEQYF
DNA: TGTGCCAGCAGACATCCGGGACTGGGCTTCTACGAGCAGTACTTC

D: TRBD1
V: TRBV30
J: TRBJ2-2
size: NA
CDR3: CAWNARDRRYTGELFF
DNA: TGTGCCTGGAACGCCCGGGACAGGAGATACACCGGGGAGCTGTTTTTT

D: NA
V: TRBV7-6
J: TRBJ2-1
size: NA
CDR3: CASKEMDGDNEQFF
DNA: TGTGCCAGCAAGGAAATGGACGGGGACAATGAGCAGTTCTTC

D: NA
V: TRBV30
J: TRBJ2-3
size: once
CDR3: CASPGGSTDTQYF
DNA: TGTGCCTCCCCAGGGGGGAGCACAGATACGCAGTATTTT

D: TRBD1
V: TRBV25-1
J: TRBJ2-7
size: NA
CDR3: CATGQGNEQYF
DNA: TGTGCCACCGGACAGGGGAACGAGCAGTACTTC

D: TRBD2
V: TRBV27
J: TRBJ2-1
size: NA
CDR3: CASSFPLAGGVNEQFF
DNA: TGTGCCAGCAGTTTTCCCCTAGCGGGAGGCGTCAATGAGCAGTTCTTC

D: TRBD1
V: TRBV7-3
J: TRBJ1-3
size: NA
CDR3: CASSKRGPGAGNTIYF
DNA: TGTGCCAGCAGCAAAAGGGGGCCGGGGGCTGGAAACACCATATATTTT

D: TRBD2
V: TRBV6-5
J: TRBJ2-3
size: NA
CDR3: CASSDTAGGTDTQYF
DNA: TGTGCCAGCAGCGACACCGCGGGAGGCACAGATACGCAGTATTTT